Listed here are 19 T cell receptor beta chains from one sample, sequenced in a study of beta chain features in type 1 diabetes. Of the isolated RNA, all was reverse transcribed, and so the sequenced material was expressed TCRB transcripts. The data were produced by immunoSEQ multiplex PCR, yet TCRdb's version contains in-frame clones alone and is incomplete. The profile shows roughly 160,000 clones, approximately 8% of them singletons. Broader study findings: All four CD4+ subsets from Type 1 diabetes patients carried moderately but significantly shorter TCRB CDR3s.

No antigen is known for these receptors. The sample was central memory CD4+ T cells from blood. The receptors were sampled from a man between 18 and 35 years old with type 1 diabetes.

The chain recombines TRBV7-2 with TRBJ2-7; a weak D match, TRBD1 (5 bases). Germline values: CDR1 SGHTA, CDR2 FQGNSA. CDR3 length: 14 residues. V lost 4 bases and J lost 0, with 10 bases in between. CDR3 bases: TGTGCCAGCAGCTCCCGACAGATCTCCTACGAGCAGTACTTC. This encodes CASSSRQISYEQYF.

This chain uses TRBV30 with TRBJ1-4; 12 bases match TRBD1. V dropped 0 bases and J dropped 8; count of bases not matched to a gene: 7. Germline lookup yields CDR1 GTSNPN and CDR2 SVGIG (reference sequence). There are 16 residues in the CDR3. CDR3 residues: CAWSVGTGGLREKLFF. In DNA form, the CDR3 reads TGTGCCTGGAGTGTGGGGACAGGGGGCCTTCGGGAAAAACTGTTTTTT.

A few counts support this clone. The rearrangement uses TRBV30 and TRBJ2-2; weak D call: TRBD2 (6 bases). CDR3 length: 14 residues. Per germline, CDR1 GTSNPN and CDR2 SVGIG (reference sequence). The CDR3 DNA follows: TGTGCTGGGACGGGGGAGAGGAACACCGGGGAGCTGTTTTTT. It specifies CAGTGERNTGELFF.

V and J are TRBV25-1 and TRBJ1-2, with 10 bases aligning to TRBD1. CDR1 and CDR2 (germline): MGHDK, SYGVNS. This CDR3 spans 17 amino acids. With V trimmed by 3 bases and J by 4 bases, 11 bases remained unmatched. CDR3 nucleotides: TGTGCCAGCAGTGACCACCGGGACAGGGGAAATCGCTATGGCTACACCTTC. Encoded protein: CASSDHRDRGNRYGYTF.

The chain couples TRBV28 to TRBJ2-1, with D maybe TRBD1 (5 bases). CDR3 length: 12 amino acids. The V gene's germline CDR1 is MDHEN and CDR2 SYDVKM. Trimming shortened V by 4 bases and J by 9 bases, and 10 bases separated the two germline ends. CDR3 sequence: CASSSGSLEQFF. The CDR3, as DNA: TGTGCCAGCAGTTCAGGGTCGCTTGAGCAGTTCTTC.

This clone was counted ten times or more. The chain recombines TRBV11-2 with TRBJ2-3; tentative D call: TRBD2 (5 bases). This CDR3 contains 11 residues. Trimming stripped 6 bases from V and 6 bases from J, with 7 bases between. Germline CDR1 SGHAT, CDR2 FQNNGV. The CDR3 region is CASRSGDTQYF. Here the CDR3 DNA reads TGTGCCAGCAGGAGCGGTGATACGCAGTATTTT.

A word on this clone: At the DNA level, this CDR3 is encoded by other sequences in the same sample as well. The chain has TRBV18 and TRBJ2-1; 7 bases are a match to TRBD1. The germline CDR1 and CDR2 sequences are KGHSH and LQKENI. V was clipped by 1 base and J by 5 bases; unmatched bases: 2. The length of the CDR3 is 14 residues. DNA for the CDR3: TGTGCCAGCTCACCACTCGGGACAGACAATGAGCAGTTCTTC. Protein product: CASSPLGTDNEQFF.

This sequence joins TRBV29-1 and TRBJ1-1, with no clear D. This CDR3 is 15 amino acids long. CDR1 and CDR2 (germline): SQVTM, ANQGSEA. The V end lost 0 bases, the J end lost 7 bases, and 18 bases lay between the germline ends. The CDR3 loop reads CSVEDPPGGRGEAFF. In nucleotides, the CDR3 is TGCAGCGTTGAAGATCCCCCTGGTGGACGGGGTGAAGCTTTCTTT.

CDR3 in amino acids: CASSIDVRYQPQHF. The CDR3 DNA follows: TGTGCCAGTAGTATAGACGTCAGATATCAGCCCCAGCATTTT. The chain combines TRBV19 with TRBJ1-5, with D unresolved. The germline V gene has CDR1 LNHDA and CDR2 SQIVND (reference sequence). Trimming took 0 bases from V and 5 from J, leaving 8 bases between them. This CDR3 is built from 14 residues.

This clone was found a few times. This chain connects TRBV5-4 to TRBJ2-7; 12 positions match TRBD2. The CDR3 length is 15 residues. Germline assignment: CDR1 SGHNT and CDR2 YYREEE (reference sequence). The V and J ends lost 3 bases and 4 bases, in that order; junction bases with no gene match: 5. CDR3 DNA: TGTGCCAGCAGCTCTTGGACTAGCGGGATGTACGAGCAGTACTTC. As protein: CASSSWTSGMYEQYF. Based on the CDR3 plus reference TRBV5-4 and TRBJ2-7, the full variable domain is ETGVTQSPTHLIKTRGQQVTLRCSSQSGHNTVSWYQQALGQGPQFIFQYYREEENGRGNFPPRFSGLQFPNYSSELNVNALELDDSALYLCASSSWTSGMYEQYFGPGTRLTVT.

Written as DNA, the CDR3 is TGTGCCAGCAGTTTTTCCTATCACGCACCAGATACGCAGTATTTT. Its translation: CASSFSYHAPDTQYF. This rearrangement joins TRBV27 to TRBJ2-3; no reliable D call. CDR1 and CDR2 (germline): MNHEY, SMNVEV (reference sequence). The CDR3 extends over 15 amino acids. The V end lost 3 bases, the J end lost 4 bases, and 14 bases lay between the germline ends.

The rearrangement joins TRBV30 to TRBJ1-3; TRBD1 agrees at 7 bases. This CDR3 is built from 15 residues. Germline CDR1 GTSNPN, CDR2 SVGIG (reference sequence). After removal of 2 bases from V and 2 bases from J, the junction contained 6 bases not matched to a gene. This chain's CDR3 is CAWSTTGVTGNTIYF. The CDR3 region has the DNA TGTGCCTGGAGTACAACAGGGGTGACTGGAAACACCATATATTTT.

This clone was observed a handful of times. The CDR3 loop is CASSSPPAGPYGYTF. Here the CDR3 DNA reads TGTGCCAGCAGTTCCCCCCCCGCTGGCCCCTATGGCTACACCTTC. This chain uses TRBV28 with TRBJ1-2; D not resolved. This CDR3 comprises 15 residues. The V and J ends lost 4 bases and 4 bases respectively, with 16 bases between them. Germline V gene sequence: CDR1 MDHEN, CDR2 SYDVKM.

This clone was picked up a small number of times. This chain uses TRBV2 with TRBJ2-2; weak D call: TRBD1 (5 bases). The CDR3 contains 15 residues. The V end lost 4 bases, the J end lost 1 base, and 10 bases lay between the germline ends. The germline CDR1 and CDR2 sequences are SNHLY and FYNNEI. CDR3 amino acids: CASSGGPENTGELFF. As DNA, the CDR3 is TGTGCCAGCAGTGGGGGCCCGGAGAACACCGGGGAGCTGTTTTTT. The full variable domain, with the rest looked up from reference TRBV2 and TRBJ2-2, is EPEVTQTPSHQVTQMGQEVILRCVPISNHLYFYWYRQILGQKVEFLVSFYNNEISEKSEIFDDQFSVERPDGSNFTLKIRSTKLEDSAMYFCASSGGPENTGELFFGEGSRLTVL.

This clone has a handful of counts. The chain links TRBV30 to TRBJ2-3, with 11 positions matching TRBD2. V was clipped by 3 bases and J by 0 bases; unmatched bases: 2. This CDR3 region has 15 residues. Germline assignment: CDR1 GTSNPN and CDR2 SVGIG (reference sequence). The CDR3 sequence: CAWSTSGGSTDTQYF. The DNA of the CDR3 is TGTGCCTGGAGCACTAGCGGGGGTAGCACAGATACGCAGTATTTT.

The genes are TRBV5-6 and TRBJ2-4, with TRBD1 matching over 8 bases. The germline V gene has CDR1 SGHDT and CDR2 YYEEEE. The trim removed 4 bases at V and 8 bases at J, leaving 11 bases unmatched. The CDR3 is 15 amino acids. The CDR3 coding sequence is TGTGCCAGCAGCCGTATACCGGGACAGGCACACATTCAGTACTTC. This gives the protein CASSRIPGQAHIQYF.

Only a few counts were recorded for this clone. The chain couples TRBV5-1 to TRBJ1-4; unclear D gene. Trimming took off 0 bases at V and 3 bases at J, with 9 bases between the two ends. CDR1 is SGHRS, CDR2 YFSETQ, per germline. CDR3 length equals 15 residues. CDR3: CASSLDPGPNEKLFF. The CDR3 DNA sequence: TGCGCCAGCAGCTTGGATCCGGGTCCTAATGAAAAACTGTTTTTT.

The rearrangement uses TRBV2 and TRBJ2-5, with D tentatively TRBD1 (6 bases). The J call may be wrong; the DNA end is better matched by TRBJ2-7. From germline, CDR1 is SNHLY and CDR2 FYNNEI. The CDR3 runs to 10 residues. CDR3 bases: TGTGCCACCGCGACAGGCGAGCAGTACTTC. Translation: CATATGEQYF.

In this sample, this clone turned up a few times. The rearrangement links TRBV6-5 to TRBJ1-3; 7 bases line up with TRBD1. J gave up 1 base and V 5 bases, and 2 bases lay outside the gene matches. CDR3 length equals 14 residues. Germline-derived CDR1 and CDR2 are MNHEY and SVGAGI. Here the CDR3 reads CASSPTGSGNTIYF. Here the CDR3 DNA reads TGTGCCAGCAGTCCGACAGGGTCTGGAAACACCATATATTTT.